These 27 T cell receptor beta chains came from one sample sequenced in a study of cytomegalovirus exposure and HLA in healthy donors. The PCR had 60 Vbeta and 13 Jbeta primers. Libraries were prepared by immunoSEQ multiplex PCR; TCRdb keeps only in-frame clonotypes and omits some of them. The table shows about 190,000 clones, with 84% occurring only once. The sequenced sample was PBMCs. These receptors were collected from a boy aged 5 to 17 in good health and CMV-seronegative.

The chain uses TRBV2 and TRBJ2-7, with D hard to call. Germline V gives CDR1 SNHLY, CDR2 FYNNEI. The V end was cut by 6 bases, the J end by 0 bases, with 9 bases between. This CDR3 has 13 amino acids. The CDR3 bases are TGTGCCAGCAGACGGGTATCCTCCTACGAGCAGTACTTC. This encodes CASRRVSSYEQYF. Looking up the rest from reference TRBV2 and TRBJ2-7 gives the full variable domain: EPEVTQTPSHQVTQMGQEVILRCVPISNHLYFYWYRQILGQKVEFLVSFYNNEISEKSEIFDDQFSVERPDGSNFTLKIRSTKLEDSAMYFCASRRVSSYEQYFGPGTRLTVT.

The chain is built from TRBV7-2 and TRBJ2-7; 11 bases map to TRBD1. Looked up from germline, CDR1 is SGHTA and CDR2 is FQGNSA. CDR3 length equals 14 residues. Trimming took 1 base from V and 6 from J; bases not matched to a gene: 2. CDR3 bases: TGTGCCAGCAGCTTAGGGGGGACAGGGGGCGAGCAGTACTTC. This encodes CASSLGGTGGEQYF.

This sequence joins TRBV9 and TRBJ2-1, with D possibly being TRBD2 (5 bases). Germline CDR1 is SGDLS and CDR2 is YYNGEE. V was clipped by 0 bases and J by 1 base, with 14 bases between them. The CDR3 consists of 17 residues. CDR3 region: CASSVGLQTKSYNEQFF. The CDR3 DNA reads as TGTGCCAGCAGCGTAGGTCTACAGACTAAATCCTACAATGAGCAGTTCTTC. The full variable domain, in which reference TRBV9 and TRBJ2-1 provide the parts outside the CDR3, is DSGVTQTPKHLITATGQRVTLRCSPRSGDLSVYWYQQSLDQGLQFLIQYYNGEERAKGNILERFSAQQFPDLHSELNLSSLELGDSALYFCASSVGLQTKSYNEQFFGPGTRLTVL.

This clone was observed a single time. The chain uses TRBV5-4 and TRBJ2-2; 14 bases align to TRBD2. CDR3 length: 16 amino acids. The germline V gene has CDR1 SGHNT and CDR2 YYREEE (reference sequence). V shed 4 bases and J 5 bases; nucleotides not matched to a gene: 4. CDR3: CASSRGTSGRTGELFF. CDR3 nucleotides: TGTGCCAGCAGCCGAGGGACTAGCGGGAGAACCGGGGAGCTGTTTTTT.

J is TRBJ1-6 and V is TRBV2; a weak D match, TRBD1 (5 bases). Germline CDR1 and CDR2: SNHLY and FYNNEI. The CDR3 sequence is 13 residues long. V lost 4 bases, J lost 9 bases, and 10 bases lay in between. The CDR3 protein is CASSVGASSPLHF. As DNA, the CDR3 is TGTGCCAGCAGTGTAGGGGCGTCTTCACCCCTCCACTTT.

There are a few counts of this clone. The chain joins TRBV6-1 to TRBJ2-7; 9 nucleotides match TRBD2. Germline V gene lookup returns CDR1 MNHNS and CDR2 SASEGT. Trimming took 8 bases from V and 5 from J; bases not matched to a gene: 7. The CDR3 sequence is 13 residues long. The CDR3 loop reads CASGREGPDEQYF. CDR3 in DNA: TGTGCCAGCGGGCGGGAGGGCCCCGACGAGCAGTACTTC.

The V gene is TRBV19, the J gene TRBJ1-5, with a weak D call TRBD1 (6 bases). The CDR3 contains 12 residues. V dropped 6 bases and J dropped 7 bases, with 10 bases sitting between them. Germline-derived CDR1 and CDR2 are LNHDA and SQIVND (reference sequence). The CDR3 is CASSPRGQPQHF. The CDR3 nucleotides read TGTGCCAGTAGCCCCAGGGGACAGCCCCAGCATTTT.

J is TRBJ2-1 and V is TRBV7-9; TRBD2 aligns across 7 bases. This CDR3 contains 14 residues. Losses at the gene ends were 3 bases for V and 1 base for J; bases not matched to a gene: 0. Germline assignment: CDR1 SEHNR and CDR2 FQNEAQ (reference sequence). The CDR3 sequence: CASSLGLSYNEQFF. The CDR3 DNA is TGTGCCAGCAGCTTGGGACTATCCTACAATGAGCAGTTCTTC.

This clone was counted only a few times. The gene calls are TRBV27 and TRBJ2-5; D is ambiguous. With 0 bases removed from V and 2 bases from J, the gap between germline ends came to 7 bases. CDR1 is MNHEY, CDR2 SMNVEV, per germline (reference sequence). CDR3 length equals 14 residues. CDR3: CASSLSPLQETQYF. Written as DNA, the CDR3 is TGTGCCAGCAGTTTATCCCCTCTTCAAGAGACCCAGTACTTC.

The chain carries TRBV5-1 and TRBJ1-1, with D tentatively TRBD1 (5 bases). This CDR3 is built from 15 residues. Between the trimmed V and J ends, which lost 0 bases and 5 bases, there was a span of 14 bases. Germline V lookup: CDR1 SGHRS, CDR2 YFSETQ. In nucleotides, the CDR3 is TGCGCCAGCAGCTTGGGGGCGGGGGTGGGGACTGAAGCTTTCTTT. It yields the protein CASSLGAGVGTEAFF.

The chain couples TRBV18 to TRBJ1-2; D ambiguous. CDR1 and CDR2 from the germline V gene are KGHSH and LQKENI. Deletions cut 0 bases from V and 8 bases from J, with 13 bases between. The CDR3 has 14 amino acids. The CDR3 loop is CASSPPFGSHGYTF. The DNA of the CDR3 is TGTGCCAGCTCACCACCGTTCGGGTCCCACGGCTACACCTTC.

V and J are TRBV7-8 and TRBJ1-2; possibly TRBD1 for D (6 bases). Trimming removed 2 bases at V and 5 bases at J, with 9 bases between. Germline CDR1 and CDR2: SGHVS and FQNEAQ. This CDR3 has 13 amino acids. In DNA, the CDR3 is TGTGCCAGCAGCTTACCAGGGGAATATGGCTACACCTTC. As protein: CASSLPGEYGYTF.

The rearrangement links TRBV28 to TRBJ1-4; D might be TRBD1 (6 bases). CDR1 MDHEN and CDR2 SYDVKM come from the germline V gene. The CDR3 has 12 residues. V was pared by 11 bases and J by 5 bases, with 12 bases between. The CDR3 loop is CAGGGPNEKLFF. CDR3 sequence (DNA): TGTGCCGGGGGGGGGCCGAATGAAAAACTGTTTTTT.

This sequence joins TRBV18 and TRBJ1-2, with 11 bases matching TRBD1. The CDR3 covers 14 residues. V was pared by 8 bases and J by 6 bases, with 8 bases of the junction left unmatched. In germline, CDR1 is KGHSH, CDR2 LQKENI. The CDR3 coding sequence is TGTGCCAGCACGACCGGGACAGGGGGGAATGGCTACACCTTC. Translated, it gives CASTTGTGGNGYTF.

V is TRBV6-1 and J is TRBJ1-5; TRBD1 matches 9 bases. V shed 0 bases and J 6 bases; nucleotides not matched to a gene: 3. The germline V gene encodes CDR1 MNHNS and CDR2 SASEGT. CDR3 length: 15 amino acids. The CDR3 here is CASSEADRGLQPQHF. CDR3 in DNA: TGTGCCAGCAGTGAAGCGGACAGGGGCCTTCAGCCCCAGCATTTT.

The chain combines TRBV9 with TRBJ2-5; 8 bases map to TRBD2. Unmatched junction bases numbered 6, after V lost 3 bases and J lost 2 bases. This CDR3 has 15 amino acids. Germline loops: CDR1 SGDLS, CDR2 YYNGEE. In DNA form, the CDR3 reads TGTGCCAGCAGCGGCGGACTAGCAGTACAAGAGACCCAGTACTTC. Translation gives CASSGGLAVQETQYF.

The chain combines TRBV19 with TRBJ2-7, with 7 bases matching TRBD2. The J segment lost 0 bases and the V segment lost 5 bases, leaving 7 bases of the junction unmatched. Germline V gene data show CDR1 as LNHDA and CDR2 as SQIVND (reference sequence). CDR3 length: 15 residues. In nucleotides, the CDR3 is TGTGCCAGTAGTCCGGGGACTACCGCCTCCTACGAGCAGTACTTC. Amino acid sequence: CASSPGTTASYEQYF.

V and J are TRBV6-5 and TRBJ2-3; no reliable D call. Germline V lookup: CDR1 MNHEY, CDR2 SVGAGI. The CDR3 spans 11 residues. V gave up 2 bases and J gave up 6 bases, with 3 bases separating them. The CDR3 nucleotides are TGTGCCAGCAGTTACCTTGATACGCAGTATTTT. This codes for CASSYLDTQYF.

The chain carries TRBV9 and TRBJ2-5, with 9 bases that match TRBD2. J gave up 2 bases and V 4 bases, and 6 bases lay outside the gene matches. This CDR3 contains 15 residues. Germline CDR1 is SGDLS and CDR2 is YYNGEE. CDR3 loop: CASSNGGLAQETQYF. CDR3 sequence (DNA): TGTGCCAGCAGCAATGGGGGACTAGCTCAAGAGACCCAGTACTTC.

CDR3 DNA sequence: TGTGCCAGCAGCCCGCCCCTAGCGGGTTACAATGAGCAGTTCTTC. Its translation is CASSPPLAGYNEQFF. The genes are TRBV2 and TRBJ2-1; TRBD2 agrees at 8 bases. The V segment lost 6 bases and the J segment 4 bases; nucleotides outside the gene matches: 8. The CDR3 has 15 amino acids. Germline lookup yields CDR1 SNHLY and CDR2 FYNNEI.

This chain joins TRBV4-3 and TRBJ2-7; TRBD1 aligns across 9 bases. V shed 4 bases, J shed 4 bases, and the junction held 2 bases outside the gene matches. The germline gives CDR1 LGHNA, CDR2 YSLEER. This CDR3 has 13 amino acids. In DNA form, the CDR3 reads TGCGCCAGCAGCCCGGACAGGGGATACGAGCAGTACTTC. It translates to CASSPDRGYEQYF.

The chain couples TRBV28 to TRBJ2-4; 7 bases fit TRBD1. The length of the CDR3 is 16 residues. Trimming took 6 bases from V and 0 from J; bases not matched to a gene: 8. The germline V gene encodes CDR1 MDHEN and CDR2 SYDVKM. DNA of the CDR3: TGTGCCAGCAGATTAAGGGACAGCCAAGCCAAAAACATTCAGTACTTC. It is translated as CASRLRDSQAKNIQYF.

This clone was found once. The chain carries TRBV6-5 and TRBJ2-3; 7 bases fit TRBD2. CDR1 MNHEY and CDR2 SVGAGI come from the germline V gene. The CDR3 totals 13 residues. Trimming at V came to 6 bases and at J to 4 bases, leaving 4 bases not matched to a gene. The CDR3 reads CASRLGLADTQYF. The CDR3 nucleotides read TGTGCCAGCAGACTCGGACTAGCAGATACGCAGTATTTT.

V gene TRBV5-4 combines with J gene TRBJ1-2; D call uncertain. V lost 0 bases, J lost 0 bases, and 9 bases lay in between. The length of the CDR3 is 15 residues. Germline V gives CDR1 SGHNT, CDR2 YYREEE (reference sequence). Here the CDR3 reads CASSLGAGTNYGYTF. CDR3 bases: TGTGCCAGCAGCTTGGGGGCGGGGACTAACTATGGCTACACCTTC. The entire variable domain, with the rest obtained from reference TRBV5-4 and TRBJ1-2, is as follows: ETGVTQSPTHLIKTRGQQVTLRCSSQSGHNTVSWYQQALGQGPQFIFQYYREEENGRGNFPPRFSGLQFPNYSSELNVNALELDDSALYLCASSLGAGTNYGYTFGSGTRLTVV.

Comments on this clone: Different DNA sequences within this sample yield the same CDR3. The chain joins TRBV20-1 to TRBJ1-3; D call uncertain. This CDR3 region has 11 residues. Trimming took off 6 bases at V and 0 bases at J, with 3 bases between the two ends. Germline CDR1 reads DFQATT; CDR2 reads SNEGSKA (reference sequence). This CDR3 is CSANSGNTIYF. The CDR3 nucleotides read TGCAGTGCCAACTCTGGAAACACCATATATTTT.

The chain is built from TRBV30 and TRBJ2-3; 7 positions match TRBD1. Per germline, CDR1 GTSNPN and CDR2 SVGIG (reference sequence). V shed 0 bases and J 3 bases; nucleotides not matched to a gene: 6. This CDR3 spans 15 amino acids. The CDR3 DNA sequence: TGTGCCTGGAGTGTCCTCAGGGGGTCTACAGATACGCAGTATTTT. Amino acids: CAWSVLRGSTDTQYF.

The chain recombines TRBV5-1 with TRBJ2-5; TRBD2 matches 12 bases. With V trimmed by 2 bases and J by 6 bases, 8 bases remained unmatched. This CDR3 is built from 16 residues. The V gene's germline CDR1 is SGHRS and CDR2 YFSETQ. In DNA form, the CDR3 reads TGCGCCAGCAGCTTTGATCTAGCGGGAGGGTGGAAGACCCAGTACTTC. It specifies CASSFDLAGGWKTQYF. The whole variable domain, filled in from reference TRBV5-1 and TRBJ2-5, reads KAGVTQTPRYLIKTRGQQVTLSCSPISGHRSVSWYQQTPGQGLQFLFEYFSETQRNKGNFPGRFSGRQFSNSRSEMNVSTLELGDSALYLCASSFDLAGGWKTQYFGPGTRLLVL.